What follows describes a single T cell receptor (beta chain). This entry comes from a study of blood T cell repertoires in COVID-19. About the research overall: COVID-19 samples, acute and convalescent, were from the United States, Italy and Spain. PBMCs, B-cell-depleted T cells, or T cells provided the cDNA or gDNA that made up the material.

Germline V gene data show CDR1 as SGHTS and CDR2 as YDEGEE. This CDR3 spans 18 amino acids. V lost 6 bases and J lost 0, with 25 bases in between. How the authors handled the data: Reference gene primer amplification in the assay estimated nucleated cell counts. Method: immunoSEQ multiplex PCR; TCRdb's copy keeps in-frame clones and lacks some. V, J and clone size were drawn from that table, and D and trimming were deduced from the DNA. The table lists 200,000 to 250,000 clones, about four fifths of them singletons, with around 1.8% in the top ten. The sample consisted of PBMCs or T cells enriched from blood (not recorded which). The clonotype originates from a man between 60 and 75 years old who had recovered from COVID-19. The V call is TRBV5-8, the J call TRBJ2-7; D gene ambiguous. The CDR3, as DNA: TGTGCCAGCAACCCTCCTCCCGGCCTCATAGCCAGCTCCTACGAGCAGTACTTC. It is translated as CASNPPPGLIASSYEQYF.